This TCR beta chain is from a study of OX40 agonist ivuxolimab in advanced cancers. About the research overall: Three patients, one with hepatocellular carcinoma and two with cutaneous melanoma, responded partially.

TCRdb's table, derived via immunoSEQ multiplex PCR, lists solely in-frame clones and lacks some. The repertoire holds over 45,000 clones, with approximately 84% as singletons. This CDR3 region has 13 residues. The V end was cut by 3 bases, the J end by 5 bases, with 13 bases between. The germline CDR1 and CDR2 sequences are SQVTM and ANQGSEA. Sample: CD4+ or CD8+ T cells sorted from blood, taken in a trial of the OX40 agonist ivuxolimab. The source of this sequence is an adult with an advanced solid tumor such as melanoma, head and neck, liver or kidney cancer. V is TRBV29-1 and J is TRBJ2-5; TRBD1 is a possible D gene (5 bases). The CDR3 loop reads CSVERQGMETQYF. The CDR3 nucleotides read TGCAGCGTTGAGAGGCAGGGTATGGAGACCCAGTACTTC. Complete variable domain (other parts from reference TRBV29-1 and TRBJ2-5): SAVISQKPSRDICQRGTSLTIQCQVDSQVTMMFWYRQQPGQSLTLIATANQGSEATYESGFVIDKFPISRPNLTFSTLTVSNMSPEDSSIYLCSVERQGMETQYFGPGTRLLVL.